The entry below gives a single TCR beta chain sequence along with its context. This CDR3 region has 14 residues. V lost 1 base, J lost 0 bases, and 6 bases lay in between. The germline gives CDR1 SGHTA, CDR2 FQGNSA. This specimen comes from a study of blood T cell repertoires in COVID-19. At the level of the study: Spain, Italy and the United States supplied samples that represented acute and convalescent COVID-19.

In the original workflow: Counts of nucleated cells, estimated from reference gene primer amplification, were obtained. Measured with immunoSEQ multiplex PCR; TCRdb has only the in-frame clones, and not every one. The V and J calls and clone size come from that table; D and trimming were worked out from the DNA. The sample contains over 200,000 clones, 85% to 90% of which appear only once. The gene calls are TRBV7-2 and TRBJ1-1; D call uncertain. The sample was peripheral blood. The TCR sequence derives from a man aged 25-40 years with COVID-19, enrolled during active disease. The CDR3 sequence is CASSLGQMNTEAFF. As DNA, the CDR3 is TGTGCCAGCAGCTTAGGTCAAATGAACACTGAAGCTTTCTTT.